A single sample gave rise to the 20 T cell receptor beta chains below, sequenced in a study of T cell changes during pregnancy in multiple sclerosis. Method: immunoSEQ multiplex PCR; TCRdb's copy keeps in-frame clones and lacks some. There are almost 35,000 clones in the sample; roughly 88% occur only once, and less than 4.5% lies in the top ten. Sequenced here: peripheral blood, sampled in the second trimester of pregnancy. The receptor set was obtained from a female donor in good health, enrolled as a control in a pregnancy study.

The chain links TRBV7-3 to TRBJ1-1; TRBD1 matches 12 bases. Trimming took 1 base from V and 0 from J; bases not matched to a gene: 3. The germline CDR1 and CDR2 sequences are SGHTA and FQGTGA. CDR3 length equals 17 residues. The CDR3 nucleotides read TGTGCCAGCAGCTTAAGGGACAGGGGGCTCATGAACACTGAAGCTTTCTTT. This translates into CASSLRDRGLMNTEAFF.

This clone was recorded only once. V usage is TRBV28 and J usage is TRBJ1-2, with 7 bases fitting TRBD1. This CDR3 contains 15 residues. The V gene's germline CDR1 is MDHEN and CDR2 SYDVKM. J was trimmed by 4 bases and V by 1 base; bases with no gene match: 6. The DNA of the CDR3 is TGTGCCAGCAGTTTATCAACAGGGGCAGGCTATGGCTACACCTTC. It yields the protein CASSLSTGAGYGYTF.

For the CDR3, the DNA is TGTGCCAGCAGCTTGGGGACAAATCCCTATAATTCACCCCTCCACTTT. It encodes CASSLGTNPYNSPLHF. The rearrangement links TRBV7-2 to TRBJ1-6, with D maybe TRBD1 (6 bases). CDR1 is SGHTA, CDR2 FQGNSA, per germline. The CDR3 runs 16 residues. V was cut by 3 bases and J by 2 bases, with 11 bases left in between.

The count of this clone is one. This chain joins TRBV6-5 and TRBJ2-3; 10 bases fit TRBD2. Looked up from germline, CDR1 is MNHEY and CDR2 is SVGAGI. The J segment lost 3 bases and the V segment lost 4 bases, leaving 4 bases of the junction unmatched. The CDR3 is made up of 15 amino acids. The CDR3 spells CASSSSSGGTDTQYF. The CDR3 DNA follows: TGTGCCAGCAGTTCTTCTAGCGGGGGAACAGATACGCAGTATTTT.

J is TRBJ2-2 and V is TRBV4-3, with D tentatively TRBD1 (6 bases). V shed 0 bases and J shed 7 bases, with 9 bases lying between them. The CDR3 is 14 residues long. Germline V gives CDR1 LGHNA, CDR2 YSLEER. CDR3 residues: CASSQEGADGELFF. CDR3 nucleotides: TGCGCCAGCAGCCAAGAGGGGGCGGACGGGGAGCTGTTTTTT.

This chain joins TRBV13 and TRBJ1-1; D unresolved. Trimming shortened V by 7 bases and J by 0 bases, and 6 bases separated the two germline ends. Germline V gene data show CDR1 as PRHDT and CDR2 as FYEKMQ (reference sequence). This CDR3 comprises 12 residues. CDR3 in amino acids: CASKQVNTEAFF. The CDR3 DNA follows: TGTGCCAGCAAGCAAGTGAACACTGAAGCTTTCTTT.

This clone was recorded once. The CDR3 spells CASSDDRSGYTF. The CDR3 nucleotides are TGTGCCAGCAGCGACGACAGGAGTGGCTACACCTTC. This sequence joins TRBV9 and TRBJ1-2; the D gene is possibly TRBD1 (6 bases). The CDR3 contains 12 residues. Germline-derived CDR1 and CDR2 are SGDLS and YYNGEE. The ends were cut back, 3 bases at V and 7 bases at J, with 10 bases in the middle.

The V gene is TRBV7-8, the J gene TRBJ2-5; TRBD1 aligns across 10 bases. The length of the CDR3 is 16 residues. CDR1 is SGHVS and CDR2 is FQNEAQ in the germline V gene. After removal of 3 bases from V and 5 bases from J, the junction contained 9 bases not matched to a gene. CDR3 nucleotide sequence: TGTGCCAGCAGCTTGAGCAGACAGGGGGCAGGGGAGACCCAGTACTTC. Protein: CASSLSRQGAGETQYF.

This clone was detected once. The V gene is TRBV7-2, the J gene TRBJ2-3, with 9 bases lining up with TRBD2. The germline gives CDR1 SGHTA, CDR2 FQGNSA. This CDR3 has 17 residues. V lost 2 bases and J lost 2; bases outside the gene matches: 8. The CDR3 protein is CASSLLGLAGATDTQYF. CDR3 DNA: TGTGCCAGCAGCTTACTAGGGTTAGCGGGGGCCACAGATACGCAGTATTTT.

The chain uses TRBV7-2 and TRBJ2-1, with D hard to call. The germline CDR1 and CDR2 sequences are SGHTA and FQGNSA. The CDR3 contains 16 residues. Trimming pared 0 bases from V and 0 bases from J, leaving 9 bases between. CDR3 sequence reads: CASSLAGASSYNEQFF. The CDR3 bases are TGTGCCAGCAGCTTAGCTGGCGCTAGCTCCTACAATGAGCAGTTCTTC.

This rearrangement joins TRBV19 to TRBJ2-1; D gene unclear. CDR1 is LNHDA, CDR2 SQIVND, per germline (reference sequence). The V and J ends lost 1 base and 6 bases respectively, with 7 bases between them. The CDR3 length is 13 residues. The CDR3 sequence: CASSIVASNEQFF. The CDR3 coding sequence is TGTGCCAGTAGTATAGTGGCCAGCAATGAGCAGTTCTTC. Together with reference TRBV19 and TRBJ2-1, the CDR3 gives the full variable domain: DGGITQSPKYLFRKEGQNVTLSCEQNLNHDAMYWYRQDPGQGLRLIYYSQIVNDFQKGDIAEGYSVSREKKESFPLTVTSAQKNPTAFYLCASSIVASNEQFFGPGTRLTVL.

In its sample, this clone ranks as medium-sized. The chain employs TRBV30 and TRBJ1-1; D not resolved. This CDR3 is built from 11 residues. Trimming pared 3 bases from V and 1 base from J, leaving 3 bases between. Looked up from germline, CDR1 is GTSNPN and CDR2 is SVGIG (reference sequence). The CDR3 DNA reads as TGTGCCTGGAGACAGAACACTGAAGCTTTCTTT. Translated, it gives CAWRQNTEAFF.

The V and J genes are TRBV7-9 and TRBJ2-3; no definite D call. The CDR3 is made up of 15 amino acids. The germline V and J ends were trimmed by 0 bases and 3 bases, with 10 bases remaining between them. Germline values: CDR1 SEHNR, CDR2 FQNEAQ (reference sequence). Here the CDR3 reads CASSLAVDGTDTQYF. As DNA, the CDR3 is TGTGCCAGCAGCTTAGCTGTCGACGGGACAGATACGCAGTATTTT.

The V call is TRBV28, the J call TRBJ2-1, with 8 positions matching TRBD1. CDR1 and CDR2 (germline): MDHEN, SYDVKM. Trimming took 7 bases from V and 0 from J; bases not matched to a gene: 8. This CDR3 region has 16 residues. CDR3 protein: CASTATGVSSYNEQFF. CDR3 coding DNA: TGTGCCAGCACCGCGACAGGGGTGAGCTCCTACAATGAGCAGTTCTTC.

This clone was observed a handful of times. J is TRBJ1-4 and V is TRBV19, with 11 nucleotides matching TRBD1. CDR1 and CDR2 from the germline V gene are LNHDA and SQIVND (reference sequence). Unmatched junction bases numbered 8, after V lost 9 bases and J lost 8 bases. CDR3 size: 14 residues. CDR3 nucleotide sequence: TGTGCCAGACGGGACAGGGGGAAGGAAGAAAAACTGTTTTTT. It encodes CARRDRGKEEKLFF.

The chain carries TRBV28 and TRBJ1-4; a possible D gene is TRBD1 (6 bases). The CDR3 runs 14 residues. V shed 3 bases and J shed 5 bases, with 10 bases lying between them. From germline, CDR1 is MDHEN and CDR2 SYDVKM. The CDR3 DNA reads TGTGCCAGCAGTTTCCGCCAGGGGAATGAAAAACTGTTTTTT. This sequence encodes CASSFRQGNEKLFF.

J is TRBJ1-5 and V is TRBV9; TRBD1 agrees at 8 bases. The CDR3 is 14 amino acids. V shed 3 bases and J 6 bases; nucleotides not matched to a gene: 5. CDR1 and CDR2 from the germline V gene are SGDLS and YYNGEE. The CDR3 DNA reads TGTGCCAGCAGCGCACAGGGGGGCCCTCAGCCCCAGCATTTT. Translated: CASSAQGGPQPQHF.

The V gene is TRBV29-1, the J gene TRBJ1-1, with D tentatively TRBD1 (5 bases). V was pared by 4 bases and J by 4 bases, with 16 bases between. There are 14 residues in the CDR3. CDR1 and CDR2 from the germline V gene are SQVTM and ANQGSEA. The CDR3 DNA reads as TGCAGCGTTGGCCGTTACAGGATGGGCACTGAAGCTTTCTTT. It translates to CSVGRYRMGTEAFF.

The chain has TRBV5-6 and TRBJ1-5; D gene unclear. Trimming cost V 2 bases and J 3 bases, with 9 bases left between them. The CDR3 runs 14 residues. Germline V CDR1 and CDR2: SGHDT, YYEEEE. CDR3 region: CASSFRGANQPQHF. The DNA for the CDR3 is TGTGCCAGCAGCTTCCGCGGCGCCAATCAGCCCCAGCATTTT.

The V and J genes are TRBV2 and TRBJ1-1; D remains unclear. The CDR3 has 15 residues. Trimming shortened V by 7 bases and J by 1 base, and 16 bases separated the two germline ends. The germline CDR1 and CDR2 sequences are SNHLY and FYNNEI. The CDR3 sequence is CASMSRQDRNTEAFF. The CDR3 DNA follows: TGTGCCAGCATGTCCAGACAAGATAGGAACACTGAAGCTTTCTTT.